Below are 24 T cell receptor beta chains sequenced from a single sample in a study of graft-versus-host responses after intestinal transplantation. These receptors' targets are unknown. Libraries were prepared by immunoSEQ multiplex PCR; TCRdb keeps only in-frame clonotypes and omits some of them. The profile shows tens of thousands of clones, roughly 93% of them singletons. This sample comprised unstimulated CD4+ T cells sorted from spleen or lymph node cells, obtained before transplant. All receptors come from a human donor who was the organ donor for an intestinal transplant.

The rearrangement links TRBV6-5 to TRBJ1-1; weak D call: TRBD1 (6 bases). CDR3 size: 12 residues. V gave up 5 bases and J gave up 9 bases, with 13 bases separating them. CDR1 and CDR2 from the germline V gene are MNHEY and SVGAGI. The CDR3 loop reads CASSRDTLKAFF. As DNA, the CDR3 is TGTGCCAGCAGTAGGGACACACTGAAAGCTTTCTTT.

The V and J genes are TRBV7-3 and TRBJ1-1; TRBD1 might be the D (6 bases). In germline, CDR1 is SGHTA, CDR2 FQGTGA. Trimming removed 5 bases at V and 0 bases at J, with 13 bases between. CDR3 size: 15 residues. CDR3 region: CASSATGTMNTEAFF. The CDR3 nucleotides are TGTGCCAGCAGCGCTACCGGGACAATGAACACTGAAGCTTTCTTT.

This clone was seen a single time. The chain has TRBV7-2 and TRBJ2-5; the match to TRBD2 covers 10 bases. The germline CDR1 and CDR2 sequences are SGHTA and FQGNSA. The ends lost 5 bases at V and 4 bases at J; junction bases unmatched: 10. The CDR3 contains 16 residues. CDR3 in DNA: TGTGCCAGCAGCCCTCGGGTAGCGGGGGGTTTAGAGACCCAGTACTTC. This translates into CASSPRVAGGLETQYF.

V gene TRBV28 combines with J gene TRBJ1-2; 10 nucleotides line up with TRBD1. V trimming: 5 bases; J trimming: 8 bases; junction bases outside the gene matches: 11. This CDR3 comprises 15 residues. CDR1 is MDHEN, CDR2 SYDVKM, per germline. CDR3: CASSGGGQGGRGYTF. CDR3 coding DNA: TGTGCCAGCAGTGGAGGTGGACAGGGGGGGCGCGGCTACACCTTC.

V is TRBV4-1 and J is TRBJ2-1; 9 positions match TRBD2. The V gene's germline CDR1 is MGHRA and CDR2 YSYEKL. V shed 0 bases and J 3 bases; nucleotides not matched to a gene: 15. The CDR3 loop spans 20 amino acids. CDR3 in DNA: TGCGCCAGCAGCCAAGATCATCGGTGGGGAGCGGGGGGTATCTACAATGAGCAGTTCTTC. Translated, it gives CASSQDHRWGAGGIYNEQFF.

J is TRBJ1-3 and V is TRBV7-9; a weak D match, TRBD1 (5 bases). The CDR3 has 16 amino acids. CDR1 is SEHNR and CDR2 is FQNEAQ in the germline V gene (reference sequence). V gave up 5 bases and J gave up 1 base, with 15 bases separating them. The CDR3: CASSPMGRPSGNTIYF. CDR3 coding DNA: TGTGCCAGCAGCCCGATGGGGCGCCCGTCTGGAAACACCATATATTTT.

Here the CDR3 DNA reads TGTGCCAGCAGCTTGGGAGGGGTAGGAAACACCATATATTTT. This sequence encodes CASSLGGVGNTIYF. The chain links TRBV7-2 to TRBJ1-3, with D tentatively TRBD1 (5 bases). The CDR3 is 14 amino acids. Germline V CDR1 and CDR2: SGHTA, FQGNSA. Trimming cost V 3 bases and J 4 bases, with 10 bases left between them. Drawing the rest from reference TRBV7-2 and TRBJ1-3, the complete variable domain is GAGVSQSPSNKVTEKGKDVELRCDPISGHTALYWYRQSLGQGLEFLIYFQGNSAPDKSGLPSDRFSAERTGGSVSTLTIQRTQQEDSAVYLCASSLGGVGNTIYFGEGSWLTVV.

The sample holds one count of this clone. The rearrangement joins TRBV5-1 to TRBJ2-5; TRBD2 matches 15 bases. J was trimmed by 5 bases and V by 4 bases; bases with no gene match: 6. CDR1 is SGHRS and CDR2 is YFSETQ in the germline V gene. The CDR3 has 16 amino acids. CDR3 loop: CASSAGTSGGLETQYF. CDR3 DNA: TGCGCCAGCAGCGCGGGGACTAGCGGGGGGCTGGAGACCCAGTACTTC.

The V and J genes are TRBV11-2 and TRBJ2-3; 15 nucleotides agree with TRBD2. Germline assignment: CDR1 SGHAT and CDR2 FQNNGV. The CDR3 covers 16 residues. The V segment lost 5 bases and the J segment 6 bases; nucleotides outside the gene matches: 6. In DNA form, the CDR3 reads TGTGCCAGCAGCCGGACTAGCGGGGGGGGATCGGATACGCAGTATTTT. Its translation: CASSRTSGGGSDTQYF.

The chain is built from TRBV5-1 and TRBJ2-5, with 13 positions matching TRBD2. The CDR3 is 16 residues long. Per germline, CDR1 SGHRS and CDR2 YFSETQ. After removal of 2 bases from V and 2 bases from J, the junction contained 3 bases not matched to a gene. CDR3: CASSLLAGGLQETQYF. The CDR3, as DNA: TGCGCCAGCAGCTTACTAGCGGGGGGGCTACAAGAGACCCAGTACTTC.

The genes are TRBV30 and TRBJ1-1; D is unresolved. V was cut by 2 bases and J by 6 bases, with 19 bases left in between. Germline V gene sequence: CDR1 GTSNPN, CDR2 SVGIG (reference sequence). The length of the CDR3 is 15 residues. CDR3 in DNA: TGTGCCTGGAGTAAGAGAGGGTCGTTCAAGGCTGAAGCTTTCTTT. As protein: CAWSKRGSFKAEAFF.

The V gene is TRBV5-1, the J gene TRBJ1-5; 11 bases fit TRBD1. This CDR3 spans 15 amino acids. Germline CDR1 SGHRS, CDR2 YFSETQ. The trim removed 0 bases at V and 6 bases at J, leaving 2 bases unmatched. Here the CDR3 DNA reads TGCGCCAGCAGCTTGGGGACAGGGGGCAGTCAGCCCCAGCATTTT. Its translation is CASSLGTGGSQPQHF.

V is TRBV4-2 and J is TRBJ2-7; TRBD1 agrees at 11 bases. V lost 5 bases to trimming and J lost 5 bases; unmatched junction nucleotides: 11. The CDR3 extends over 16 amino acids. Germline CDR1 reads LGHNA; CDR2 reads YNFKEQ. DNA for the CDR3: TGTGCCAGCAGCTCACGCCGGGACAGGGGGATCGACGAGCAGTACTTC. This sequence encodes CASSSRRDRGIDEQYF.

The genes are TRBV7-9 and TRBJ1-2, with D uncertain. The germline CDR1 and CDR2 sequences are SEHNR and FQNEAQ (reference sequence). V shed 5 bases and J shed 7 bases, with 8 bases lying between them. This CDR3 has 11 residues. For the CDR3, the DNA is TGTGCCAGCAGCCCCTATACTGGCTACACCTTC. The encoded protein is CASSPYTGYTF.

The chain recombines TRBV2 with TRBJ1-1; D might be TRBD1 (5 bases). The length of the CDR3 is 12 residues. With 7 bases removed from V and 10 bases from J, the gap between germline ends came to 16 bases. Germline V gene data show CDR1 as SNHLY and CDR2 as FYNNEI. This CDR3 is CASIGGVFGAFF. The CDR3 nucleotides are TGTGCCAGCATAGGAGGGGTCTTCGGAGCTTTCTTT.

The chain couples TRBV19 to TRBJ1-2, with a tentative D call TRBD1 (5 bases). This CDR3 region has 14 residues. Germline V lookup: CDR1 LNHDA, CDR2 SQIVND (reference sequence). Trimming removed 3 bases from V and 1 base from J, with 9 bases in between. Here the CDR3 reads CASSMDGGNYGYTF. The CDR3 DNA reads TGTGCCAGTAGTATGGACGGGGGTAACTATGGCTACACCTTC.

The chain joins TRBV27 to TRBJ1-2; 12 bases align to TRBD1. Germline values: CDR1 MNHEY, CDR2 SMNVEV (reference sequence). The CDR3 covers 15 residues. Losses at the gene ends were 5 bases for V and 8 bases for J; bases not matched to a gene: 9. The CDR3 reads CASSPPGQGAWGYTF. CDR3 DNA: TGTGCCAGCAGTCCCCCGGGACAGGGGGCATGGGGCTACACCTTC.

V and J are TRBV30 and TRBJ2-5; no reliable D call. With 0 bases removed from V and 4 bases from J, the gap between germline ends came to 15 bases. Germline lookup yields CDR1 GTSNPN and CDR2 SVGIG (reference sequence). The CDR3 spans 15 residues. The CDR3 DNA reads TGTGCCTGGAGTGTTGGGCAGTCCCCTTCAGAGACCCAGTACTTC. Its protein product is CAWSVGQSPSETQYF. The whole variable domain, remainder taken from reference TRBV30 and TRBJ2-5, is SQTIHQWPATLVQPVGSPLSLECTVEGTSNPNLYWYRQAAGRGLQLLFYSVGIGQISSEVPQNLSASRPQDRQFILSSKKLLLSDSGFYLCAWSVGQSPSETQYFGPGTRLLVL.

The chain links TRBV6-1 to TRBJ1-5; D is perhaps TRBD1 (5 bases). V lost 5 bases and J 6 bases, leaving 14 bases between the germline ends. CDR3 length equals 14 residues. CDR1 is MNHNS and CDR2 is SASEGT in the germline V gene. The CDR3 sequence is CASSPSDGGQPQHF. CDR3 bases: TGTGCCAGCAGTCCATCCGACGGGGGTCAGCCCCAGCATTTT.

CDR3 nucleotide sequence: TGTGCCAGCAGCGTAGGAGACTATCAGCCCCAGCATTTT. It is translated as CASSVGDYQPQHF. The chain carries TRBV9 and TRBJ1-5, with no clear D. CDR1 is SGDLS, CDR2 YYNGEE, per germline. Trimming shortened V by 0 bases and J by 5 bases, and 6 bases separated the two germline ends. The CDR3 sequence is 13 residues long.

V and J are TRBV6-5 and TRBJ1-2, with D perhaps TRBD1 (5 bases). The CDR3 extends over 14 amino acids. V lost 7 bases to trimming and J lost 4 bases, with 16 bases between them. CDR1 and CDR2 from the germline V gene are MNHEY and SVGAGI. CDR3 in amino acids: CASTGRQLRYGYTF. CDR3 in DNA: TGTGCCAGCACAGGGAGACAGCTACGCTATGGCTACACCTTC.

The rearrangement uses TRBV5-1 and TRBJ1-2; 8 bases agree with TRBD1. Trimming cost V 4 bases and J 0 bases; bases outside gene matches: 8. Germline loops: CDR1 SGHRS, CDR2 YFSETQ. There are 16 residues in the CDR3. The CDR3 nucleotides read TGCGCCAGCAGCCCGACAGGGGAGGTAGCTAACTATGGCTACACCTTC. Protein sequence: CASSPTGEVANYGYTF.

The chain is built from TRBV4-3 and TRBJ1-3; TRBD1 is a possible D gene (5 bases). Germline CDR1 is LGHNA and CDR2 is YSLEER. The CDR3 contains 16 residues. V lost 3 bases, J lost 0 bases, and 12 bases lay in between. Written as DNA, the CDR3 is TGCGCCAGCAGCCATGAGCTCCAGGGCTCTGGAAACACCATATATTTT. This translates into CASSHELQGSGNTIYF.

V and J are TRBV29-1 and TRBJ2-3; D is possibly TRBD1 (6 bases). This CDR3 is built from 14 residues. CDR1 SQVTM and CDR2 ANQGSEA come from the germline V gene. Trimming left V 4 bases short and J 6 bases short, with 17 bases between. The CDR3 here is CSVGVAGDRDTQYF. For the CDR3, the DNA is TGCAGCGTTGGGGTGGCGGGCGACAGGGATACGCAGTATTTT.